The 24 T cell receptor beta chains below were found in one sample sequenced in a study of control samples from healthy donors and cancer patients. The data were produced by immunoSEQ multiplex PCR, yet TCRdb's version contains in-frame clones alone and is incomplete. The sample carries approximately 150,000 clones, roughly 90% recorded once. The specimen was blood. The receptor set was obtained from a man younger than 45 in good health.

This clone was counted between two and nine times. V and J are TRBV5-1 and TRBJ2-1, with no clear D. Per germline, CDR1 SGHRS and CDR2 YFSETQ. Trimming cost V 4 bases and J 4 bases, with 12 bases left between them. This CDR3 contains 14 residues. The CDR3 is CASSASVRYNEQFF. In DNA, the CDR3 is TGCGCCAGCAGCGCGTCCGTGAGGTACAATGAGCAGTTCTTC.

V usage is TRBV15 and J usage is TRBJ2-5; D gene unclear. The ends were cut back, 0 bases at V and 0 bases at J, with 17 bases in the middle. The CDR3 is 18 amino acids. Germline V gene data show CDR1 as LNHNV and CDR2 as YYDKDF (reference sequence). This CDR3 reads CATSRDGRFGEYQETQYF. The CDR3 DNA reads TGTGCCACCAGCAGAGATGGCAGGTTCGGAGAGTACCAAGAGACCCAGTACTTC.

The chain combines TRBV4-3 with TRBJ1-2, with 11 bases matching TRBD1. The V and J ends lost 2 bases and 7 bases, in that order; junction bases with no gene match: 9. Germline assignment: CDR1 LGHNA and CDR2 YSLEER. CDR3 length: 16 residues. The DNA of the CDR3 is TGCGCCAGCAGCCAAACTGGACAGGGGGCGCGAGGTGGCTACACCTTC. It translates to CASSQTGQGARGGYTF.

The chain combines TRBV27 with TRBJ2-7; D ambiguous. In germline, CDR1 is MNHEY, CDR2 SMNVEV (reference sequence). Trimming left V 7 bases short and J 3 bases short, with 10 bases between. The CDR3 contains 12 residues. CDR3 coding DNA: TGTGCCAGCATTGGGCAGGACTACGAGCAGTACTTC. Protein sequence: CASIGQDYEQYF.

This clone was counted once. The gene calls are TRBV19 and TRBJ1-5; maybe TRBD1 (5 bases). CDR1 and CDR2 (germline): LNHDA, SQIVND (reference sequence). The V end was cut by 6 bases, the J end by 1 base, with 13 bases between. The length of the CDR3 is 15 residues. CDR3 nucleotides: TGTGCCAGTAGCCCAGACAGAATAAGCAATCAGCCCCAGCATTTT. This encodes CASSPDRISNQPQHF.

The chain carries TRBV27 and TRBJ1-2; D is ambiguous. V lost 1 base and J lost 4, with 13 bases in between. CDR3 length equals 15 residues. The V gene's germline CDR1 is MNHEY and CDR2 SMNVEV (reference sequence). In DNA, the CDR3 is TGTGCCAGCAGTTTATTCTTCGGTCAGTCCTATGGCTACACCTTC. It is translated as CASSLFFGQSYGYTF.

The gene calls are TRBV13 and TRBJ2-7; possible D gene TRBD2, 6 bases. V was pared by 5 bases and J by 1 base, with 12 bases between. From germline, CDR1 is PRHDT and CDR2 FYEKMQ (reference sequence). This CDR3 contains 14 residues. CDR3 sequence (DNA): TGTGCCAGCAGCGGACGGGAGTTTTCCTACGAGCAGTACTTC. As protein: CASSGREFSYEQYF.

The DNA for the CDR3 is TGCGCCAGCAGCAGTCGGACAGTATCTGAAAAACTGTTTTTT. It codes for CASSSRTVSEKLFF. The chain has TRBV4-1 and TRBJ1-4; D is perhaps TRBD1 (6 bases). Germline V gene data show CDR1 as MGHRA and CDR2 as YSYEKL. CDR3 length: 14 residues. V lost 5 bases, J lost 7 bases, and 14 bases lay in between.

The CDR3 DNA is TGTGCCAGCAGCAAAGAACGATGGCTCCCTACTAGCGGAGGAGATACGCAGTATTTT. The encoded protein is CASSKERWLPTSGGDTQYF. The rearrangement links TRBV21-1 to TRBJ2-3; the table assigns TRBD2, which was not confirmed against the DNA. TRBV21-1 has pseudogene status. This CDR3 is 19 amino acids long.

The chain is built from TRBV7-2 and TRBJ1-6, with D unresolved. Germline V CDR1 and CDR2: SGHTA, FQGNSA. The CDR3 length is 15 residues. Trimming removed 5 bases from V and 9 bases from J, with 17 bases in between. The CDR3 loop reads CASSVQWAKGSPLHF. In nucleotides, the CDR3 is TGTGCCAGCAGCGTCCAGTGGGCCAAGGGTTCACCCCTCCACTTT.

This sequence joins TRBV5-6 and TRBJ2-7; TRBD2 is a possible D gene (6 bases). There are 13 residues in the CDR3. Germline V gene data show CDR1 as SGHDT and CDR2 as YYEEEE. V was pared by 1 base and J by 3 bases, with 8 bases between. The CDR3 is CASSLQGLYEQYF. The CDR3 nucleotides are TGTGCCAGCAGCTTGCAGGGACTCTACGAGCAGTACTTC.

This rearrangement joins TRBV27 to TRBJ2-1; TRBD2 matches 12 bases. CDR1 MNHEY and CDR2 SMNVEV come from the germline V gene (reference sequence). Trimming removed 6 bases from V and 9 bases from J; junction bases left unmatched: 6. The CDR3 has 14 residues. DNA for the CDR3: TGTGCCAGCAGGGATCAGACTAGCGGGAGTGAGCAGTTCTTC. It codes for CASRDQTSGSEQFF.

This chain joins TRBV5-4 and TRBJ2-4; D is unclear. Germline V CDR1 and CDR2: SGHNT, YYREEE (reference sequence). CDR3 length: 15 amino acids. Between the trimmed V and J ends, which lost 0 bases and 0 bases, there was a span of 7 bases. The DNA for the CDR3 is TGTGCCAGCAGCTTGGCAACGGCAGCCAAAAACATTCAGTACTTC. Translating gives CASSLATAAKNIQYF.

The chain uses TRBV30 and TRBJ1-2, with D tentatively TRBD1 (6 bases). Trimming pared 3 bases from V and 4 bases from J, leaving 12 bases between. The germline CDR1 and CDR2 sequences are GTSNPN and SVGIG (reference sequence). The CDR3 runs 13 residues. The CDR3 nucleotides are TGTGCCTGGAGCAACACAGGGACCTATGGCTACACCTTC. Translating it yields CAWSNTGTYGYTF.

In regard to this clone: An end of the junction differs from the germline gene, which may be a read error. The chain uses TRBV13 and TRBJ1-1; unclear D gene. CDR3 length equals 15 residues. Germline values: CDR1 PRHDT, CDR2 FYEKMQ (reference sequence). The chain's CDR3 is CANSSRTVESTEAFF. CDR3 sequence (DNA): TGTGCCAACAGCTCCCGGACGGTAGAGAGCACTGAAGCTTTCTTT. Filled out from reference TRBV13 and TRBJ1-1, the complete variable domain reads AAGVIQSPRHLIKEKRETATLKCYPIPRHDTVYWYQQGPGQDPQFLISFYEKMQSDKGSIPDRFSAQQFSDYHSELNMSSLELGDSALYFCANSSRTVESTEAFFGQGTRLTVV.

The gene calls are TRBV6-5 and TRBJ1-2; D remains ambiguous. This CDR3 comprises 13 residues. V gave up 4 bases and J gave up 4 bases, with 10 bases separating them. In germline, CDR1 is MNHEY, CDR2 SVGAGI. The CDR3 bases are TGTGCCAGCAGTTCGACGAATAGCTATGGCTACACCTTC. Translation gives CASSSTNSYGYTF.

The gene calls are TRBV15 and TRBJ2-7, with no clear D. Trimming stripped 0 bases from V and 4 bases from J, with 10 bases between. CDR1 is LNHNV and CDR2 is YYDKDF in the germline V gene (reference sequence). The CDR3 runs 14 residues. CDR3 in DNA: TGTGCCACCAGCAGAGATTTGGCAGCTTACGAGCAGTACTTC. Residues: CATSRDLAAYEQYF.

The V gene is TRBV3-1 (or the pseudogene TRBV3-2), the J gene TRBJ1-1, with 7 bases fitting TRBD1. Looked up from germline, CDR1 is LGHDT and CDR2 is YNNKEL (reference sequence). The CDR3 runs to 15 residues. V gave up 1 base and J gave up 1 base; unmatched junction bases: 3. The CDR3 DNA reads TGTGCCAGCAGCCAAGGGAGGGGGCAGAACACTGAAGCTTTCTTT. As protein: CASSQGRGQNTEAFF.

The J gene is TRBJ1-2, the V gene TRBV11-1, with a tentative D call TRBD1 (5 bases). This CDR3 spans 13 amino acids. Trimming pared 2 bases from V and 4 bases from J, leaving 8 bases between. Germline V gene sequence: CDR1 SGHAT, CDR2 FQDESV (reference sequence). CDR3 DNA: TGTGCCAGCAGCTTACGGAGGGGCTATGGCTACACCTTC. Its protein is CASSLRRGYGYTF.

This clone showed up just once. This chain uses TRBV5-1 with TRBJ1-2; unclear D gene. Germline CDR1 is SGHRS and CDR2 is YFSETQ. This CDR3 has 15 amino acids. The germline V and J ends were trimmed by 1 base and 0 bases, with 10 bases remaining between them. In nucleotides, the CDR3 is TGCGCCAGCAGCTTGTCTCCAACCTCTAACTATGGCTACACCTTC. Encoded protein: CASSLSPTSNYGYTF.

The rearrangement uses TRBV15 and TRBJ2-5, with TRBD2 identical over 11 bases. After removal of 6 bases from V and 5 bases from J, the junction contained 11 bases not matched to a gene. The CDR3 contains 16 residues. Germline V lookup: CDR1 LNHNV, CDR2 YYDKDF (reference sequence). CDR3 in DNA: TGTGCCACCAGAGACTCTACTAGCGGGAGATGGGAGACCCAGTACTTC. It yields the protein CATRDSTSGRWETQYF.

In this sample, this clone turned up once. The germline gene is not matched at one end of the junction; a read error may be the cause. The chain is built from TRBV7-9 and TRBJ2-7; possibly TRBD2 for D (5 bases). CDR3 length: 13 residues. In germline, CDR1 is SEHNR, CDR2 FQNEAQ (reference sequence). The CDR3: CASSLAFSYEQYF. CDR3 sequence (DNA): TGTGCCAGCAGCCTAGCCTTCAGTTACGAGCAGTACTTC. Looking up the rest from reference TRBV7-9 and TRBJ2-7 gives the full variable domain: DTGVSQNPRHKITKRGQNVTFRCDPISEHNRLYWYRQTLGQGPEFLTYFQNEAQLEKSRLLSDRFSAERPKGSFSTLEIQRTEQGDSAMYLCASSLAFSYEQYFGPGTRLTVT.

The chain couples TRBV5-4 to TRBJ2-7; 7 nucleotides match TRBD2. V shed 2 bases, J shed 4 bases, and the junction held 6 bases outside the gene matches. CDR3 size: 14 residues. CDR1 and CDR2 (germline): SGHNT, YYREEE (reference sequence). The CDR3 is CASSFGGSQYEQYF. The CDR3 DNA reads as TGTGCCAGCAGCTTCGGCGGGAGTCAGTACGAGCAGTACTTC.

V and J are TRBV14 and TRBJ1-4; D gene uncertain. The germline V gene has CDR1 SGHDN and CDR2 FVKESK. The V end was cut by 0 bases, the J end by 8 bases, with 7 bases between. The CDR3 covers 13 residues. The CDR3 DNA reads as TGTGCCAGCAGCCAAGATTTTCGGGAAAAACTGTTTTTT. Protein product: CASSQDFREKLFF.